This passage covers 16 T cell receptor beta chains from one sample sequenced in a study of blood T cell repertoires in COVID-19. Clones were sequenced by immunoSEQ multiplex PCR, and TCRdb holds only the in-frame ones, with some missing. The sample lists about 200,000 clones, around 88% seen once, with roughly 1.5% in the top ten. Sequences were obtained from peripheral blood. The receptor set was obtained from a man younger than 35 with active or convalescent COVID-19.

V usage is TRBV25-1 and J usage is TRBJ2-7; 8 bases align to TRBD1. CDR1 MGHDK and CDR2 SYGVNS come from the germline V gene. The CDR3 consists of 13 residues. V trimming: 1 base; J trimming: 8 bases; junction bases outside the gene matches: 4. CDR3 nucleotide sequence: TGTGCCAGCAGTGAATTCGGACAGGGTAAGCAGTACTTC. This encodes CASSEFGQGKQYF.

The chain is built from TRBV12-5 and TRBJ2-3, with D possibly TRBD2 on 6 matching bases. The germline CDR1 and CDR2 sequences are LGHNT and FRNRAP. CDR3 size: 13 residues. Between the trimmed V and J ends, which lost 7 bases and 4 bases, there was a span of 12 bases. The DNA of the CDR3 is TGTGCTAGTGCCAACTGGGGGGCAGATACGCAGTATTTT. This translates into CASANWGADTQYF.

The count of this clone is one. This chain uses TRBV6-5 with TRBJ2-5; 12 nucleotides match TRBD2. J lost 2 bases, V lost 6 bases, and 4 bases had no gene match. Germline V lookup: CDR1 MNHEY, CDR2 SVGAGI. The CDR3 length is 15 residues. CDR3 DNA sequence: TGTGCCAGCAGCGGACTAGCGGGAAGTCAAGAGACCCAGTACTTC. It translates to CASSGLAGSQETQYF.

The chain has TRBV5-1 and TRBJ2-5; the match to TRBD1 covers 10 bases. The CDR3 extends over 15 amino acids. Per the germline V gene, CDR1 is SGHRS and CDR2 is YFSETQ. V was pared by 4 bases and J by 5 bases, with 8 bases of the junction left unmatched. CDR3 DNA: TGCGCCAGCAGCATGGGGACAGGGGTTCGGGAGACCCAGTACTTC. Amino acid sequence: CASSMGTGVRETQYF.

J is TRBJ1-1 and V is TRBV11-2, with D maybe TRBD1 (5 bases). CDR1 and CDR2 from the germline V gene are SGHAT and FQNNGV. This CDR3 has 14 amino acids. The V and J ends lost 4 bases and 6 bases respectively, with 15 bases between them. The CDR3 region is CASSSGSKPPEAFF. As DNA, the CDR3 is TGTGCCAGCAGCTCAGGGTCGAAGCCTCCTGAAGCTTTCTTT.

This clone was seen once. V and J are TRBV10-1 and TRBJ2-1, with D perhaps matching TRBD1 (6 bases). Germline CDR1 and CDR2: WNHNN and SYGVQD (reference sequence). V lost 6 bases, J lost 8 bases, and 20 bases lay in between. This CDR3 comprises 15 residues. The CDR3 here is CASSSGQTRADEQFF. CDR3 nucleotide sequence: TGCGCCAGCAGCTCGGGACAAACAAGGGCCGATGAGCAGTTCTTC.

Here the CDR3 DNA reads TGTGCCAGTAGCCCATTCTTAGGGAGTGAAGCTTTCTTT. Its protein is CASSPFLGSEAFF. The rearrangement joins TRBV19 to TRBJ1-1; D not certain. Germline V gene sequence: CDR1 LNHDA, CDR2 SQIVND (reference sequence). The CDR3 totals 13 residues. The V gene lost 6 bases and the J gene lost 7 bases, with 15 bases spanning the gap.

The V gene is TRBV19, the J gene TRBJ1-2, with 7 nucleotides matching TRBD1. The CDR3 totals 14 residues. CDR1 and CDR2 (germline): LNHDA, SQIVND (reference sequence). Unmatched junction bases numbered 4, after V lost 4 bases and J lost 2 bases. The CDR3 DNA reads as TGTGCCAGTAGTACCCCGGGACAGAACTATGGCTACACCTTC. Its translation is CASSTPGQNYGYTF.

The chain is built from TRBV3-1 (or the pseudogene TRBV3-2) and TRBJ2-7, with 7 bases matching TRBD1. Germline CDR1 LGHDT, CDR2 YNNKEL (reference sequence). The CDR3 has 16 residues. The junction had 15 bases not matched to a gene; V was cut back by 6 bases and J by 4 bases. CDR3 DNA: TGTGCCAGCAGGCCAACCGGGACAGCAAACTCTTACGAGCAGTACTTC. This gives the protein CASRPTGTANSYEQYF.

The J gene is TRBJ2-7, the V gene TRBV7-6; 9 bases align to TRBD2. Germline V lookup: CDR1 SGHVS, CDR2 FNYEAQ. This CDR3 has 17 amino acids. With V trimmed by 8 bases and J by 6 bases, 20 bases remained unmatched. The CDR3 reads CASGQEAALAGAREQYF. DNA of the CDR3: TGTGCCAGCGGCCAAGAGGCGGCGTTAGCGGGAGCCCGCGAGCAGTACTTC.

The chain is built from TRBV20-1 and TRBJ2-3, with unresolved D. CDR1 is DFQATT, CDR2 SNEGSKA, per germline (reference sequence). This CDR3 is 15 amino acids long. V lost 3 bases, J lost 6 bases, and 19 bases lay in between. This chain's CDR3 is CSASDDLLTEDTQYF. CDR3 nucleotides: TGCAGTGCTAGTGACGACCTCCTAACAGAGGATACGCAGTATTTT.

CDR3 nucleotides: TGTGCCAGCAGCTTGTTCGCAGGGACTCGCGAGCAGTACTTC. It encodes CASSLFAGTREQYF. The V gene is TRBV5-5, the J gene TRBJ2-7; possibly TRBD2 for D (6 bases). Germline CDR1 reads SGHKS; CDR2 reads YYEKEE (reference sequence). The CDR3 covers 14 residues. V dropped 1 base and J dropped 6 bases, with 14 bases sitting between them.

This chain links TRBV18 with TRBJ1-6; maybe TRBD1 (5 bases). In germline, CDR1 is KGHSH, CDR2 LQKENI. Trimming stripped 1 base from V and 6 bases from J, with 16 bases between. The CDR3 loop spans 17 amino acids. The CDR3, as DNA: TGTGCCAGCTCACCACTTTCAATCGGGGGGGGTAATTCACCCCTCCACTTT. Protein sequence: CASSPLSIGGGNSPLHF. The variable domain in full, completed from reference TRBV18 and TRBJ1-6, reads NAGVMQNPRHLVRRRGQEARLRCSPMKGHSHVYWYRQLPEEGLKFMVYLQKENIIDESGMPKERFSAEFPKEGPSILRIQQVVRGDSAAYFCASSPLSIGGGNSPLHFGNGTRLTVT.

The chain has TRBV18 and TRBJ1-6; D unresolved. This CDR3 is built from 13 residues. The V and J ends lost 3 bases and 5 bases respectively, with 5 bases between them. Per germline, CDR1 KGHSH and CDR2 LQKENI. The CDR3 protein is CASSPHNNSPLHF. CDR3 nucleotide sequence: TGTGCCAGCTCACCGCACAATAATTCACCCCTCCACTTT.

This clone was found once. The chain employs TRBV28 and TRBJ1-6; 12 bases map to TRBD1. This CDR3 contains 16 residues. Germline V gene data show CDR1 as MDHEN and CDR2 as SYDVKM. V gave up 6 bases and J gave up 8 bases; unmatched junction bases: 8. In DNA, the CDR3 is TGTGCCAGCAGCCCATGGGGGGACAGGGGGCATTCACCCCTCCACTTT. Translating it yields CASSPWGDRGHSPLHF.

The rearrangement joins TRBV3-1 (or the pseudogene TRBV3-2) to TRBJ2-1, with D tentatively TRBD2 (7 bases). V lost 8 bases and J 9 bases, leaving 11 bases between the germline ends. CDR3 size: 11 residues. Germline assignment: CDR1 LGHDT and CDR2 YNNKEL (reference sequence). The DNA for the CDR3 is TGTGCCAGCGGGGGGGCGCGTGAGCAGTTCTTC. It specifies CASGGAREQFF.